The clone carrying this TCR beta chain was recorded many times. No antigen is known for it. Since a much larger clone is just one base distant, this may be a read error. This entry comes from a study of Graves' ophthalmopathy and Graves' hyperthyroidism. Study observations and caveats: Most thyroid-expanded clonotypes exceeding 0.001 frequency were also found in blood.

Amplification targeted the TCR beta CDR3 regions, with RNA transcripts as the source material. The first round was an RT-PCR with HTBI primers, and the second round was a multiplex PCR. TCRdb reanalysed the multiplex PCR reads using MiXCR and keeps one entry per CDR3 protein. The sample records roughly 300,000 distinct CDR3 sequences, roughly a sixth being singletons. The authors isolated PBMCs from about 10 ml of fresh peripheral blood. CDR3 length: 15 residues. Germline CDR1 and CDR2: MNHEY and SVGEGT. The ends lost 7 bases at V and 6 bases at J; junction bases unmatched: 11. This sequence joins TRBV6-2 or TRBV6-3 and TRBJ1-2; TRBD1 matches at 10 bases. This TCR came from an adult man with Graves' ophthalmopathy. Sequencing used peripheral blood. The CDR3 bases are TGTGCCAGCATCCACCTCGGGACAGGGGTTAATGGCTACACCTTC. This codes for CASIHLGTGVNGYTF.